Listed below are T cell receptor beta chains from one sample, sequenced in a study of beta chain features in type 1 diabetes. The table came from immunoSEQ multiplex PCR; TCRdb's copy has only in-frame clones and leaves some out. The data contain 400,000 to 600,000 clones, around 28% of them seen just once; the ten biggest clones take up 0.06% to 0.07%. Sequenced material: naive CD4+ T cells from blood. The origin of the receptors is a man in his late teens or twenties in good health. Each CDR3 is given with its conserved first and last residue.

CDR3aa: CSVERARYGYTF
v_gene: TRBV29-1

CDR3aa: CASSVGGTNYGYTF
v_gene: TRBV9

CDR3aa: CASSLVQLGYTF
v_gene: TRBV5-6

CDR3aa: CASSAGIVNTEAFF
v_gene: TRBV7-2

CDR3aa: CASRSTGTANTGELFF
v_gene: TRBV7-3

CDR3aa: CAGGIRLTEYNEQFF
v_gene: TRBV7-9

CDR3aa: CSVAYSGRTKYEQYF
v_gene: TRBV29-1

CDR3aa: CASSPGQGGNEQFF
v_gene: TRBV7-2

CDR3aa: CAWRTSGRSETQYF
v_gene: TRBV30

CDR3aa: CASSPVPALAKGYTF
v_gene: TRBV7-9

CDR3aa: CASSQENGRGYEQYF
v_gene: TRBV4-3

CDR3aa: CASSEDGQNYNEQFF
v_gene: TRBV2

CDR3aa: CSVGRDRGSYEQYF
v_gene: TRBV29-1

CDR3aa: CASSLQIQDTQYF
v_gene: TRBV6-1

CDR3aa: CASSVTSGSYEQYF
v_gene: TRBV5-1

CDR3aa: CAWSTPLNEQFF
v_gene: TRBV30

CDR3aa: CAWSRDTESYGYTF
v_gene: TRBV30

CDR3aa: CSVEGWEMGTGELFF
v_gene: TRBV29-1

CDR3aa: CASSLGGGGAEAFF
v_gene: TRBV7-2

CDR3aa: CSVLQQGWNTGELFF
v_gene: TRBV29-1

CDR3aa: CASSSTTGVLSYNEQFF
v_gene: TRBV5-1

CDR3aa: CSVEDYGEHYNEQFF
v_gene: TRBV29-1

CDR3aa: CASSSAGTGGYEQYF
v_gene: TRBV7-9

CDR3aa: CAISRRAGDNEQFF
v_gene: TRBV10-3

CDR3aa: CASSEPGHINTEAFF
v_gene: TRBV6-1

CDR3aa: CATDRDGYGYTF
v_gene: TRBV2

CDR3aa: CSVEEGGRDTQYF
v_gene: TRBV29-1

CDR3aa: CSVGRQVGGIQETQYF
v_gene: TRBV29-1

CDR3aa: CSVVARHNEQFF
v_gene: TRBV29-1

CDR3aa: CASSVGQGTDTQYF
v_gene: TRBV9

CDR3aa: CSATEETQYF
v_gene: TRBV20-1

CDR3aa: CSVLGLARGGNEQYF
v_gene: TRBV29-1

CDR3aa: CASSSWGLHNEQFF
v_gene: TRBV28

CDR3aa: CASSYTSTSYNEQFF
v_gene: TRBV6-6

CDR3aa: CASSSFERDGYNEQFF
v_gene: TRBV5-4

CDR3aa: CASRSQGINEQFF
v_gene: TRBV19

CDR3aa: CASSPWGLANEQFF
v_gene: TRBV7-7

CDR3aa: CASSPSPSYEQYF
v_gene: TRBV7-2

CDR3aa: CSVSSVTEAFF
v_gene: TRBV29-1

CDR3aa: CAIRPGPATGELFF
v_gene: TRBV10-3

CDR3aa: CATSSRPASQPQHF
v_gene: TRBV15

CDR3aa: CASSSPGLAGGKGEQFF
v_gene: TRBV7-2

CDR3aa: CAWSGLAGPYNEQFF
v_gene: TRBV30

CDR3aa: CASSVEAGNYEQYF
v_gene: TRBV9

CDR3aa: CASRWGVNEQFF
v_gene: TRBV11-2

CDR3aa: CASRDRGLYGYTF
v_gene: TRBV6-1

CDR3aa: CAWRRGQGGYGYTF
v_gene: TRBV30

CDR3aa: CASSVGAAGDYNEQFF
v_gene: TRBV9

CDR3aa: CASSFTSTGELFF
v_gene: TRBV7-9

CDR3aa: CASSSYRQTGYTF
v_gene: TRBV7-8

CDR3aa: CASSSYGGGYTF
v_gene: TRBV7-2

CDR3aa: CATSGHRGNWDNEQFF
v_gene: TRBV15

CDR3aa: CSARDFEERYF
v_gene: TRBV20-1

CDR3aa: CTTRGPGNEQFF
v_gene: TRBV29-1